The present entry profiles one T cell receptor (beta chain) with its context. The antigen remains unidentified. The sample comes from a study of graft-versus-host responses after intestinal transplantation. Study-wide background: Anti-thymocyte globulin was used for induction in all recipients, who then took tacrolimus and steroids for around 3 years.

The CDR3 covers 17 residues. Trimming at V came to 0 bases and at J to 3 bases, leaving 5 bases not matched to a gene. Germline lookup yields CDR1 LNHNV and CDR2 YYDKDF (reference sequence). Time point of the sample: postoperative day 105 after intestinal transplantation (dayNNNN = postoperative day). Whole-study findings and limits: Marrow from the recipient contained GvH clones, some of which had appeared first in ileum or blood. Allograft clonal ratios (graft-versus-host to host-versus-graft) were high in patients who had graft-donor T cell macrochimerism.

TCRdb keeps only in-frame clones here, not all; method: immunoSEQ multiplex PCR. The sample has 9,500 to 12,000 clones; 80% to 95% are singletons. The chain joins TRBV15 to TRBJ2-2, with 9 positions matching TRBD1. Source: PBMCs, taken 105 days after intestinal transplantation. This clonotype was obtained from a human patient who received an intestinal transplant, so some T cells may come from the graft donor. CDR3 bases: TGTGCCACCAGCAGAGACTACAGGGGGCTAGACACCGGGGAGCTGTTTTTT. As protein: CATSRDYRGLDTGELFF.